Listed below are T cell receptor beta chains from one sample, sequenced in a study of preoperative IRX-2 immunotherapy in early breast cancer. Profiled with immunoSEQ multiplex PCR; TCRdb holds only in-frame clones, not every one. Here the sample spans about 89,000 clones, around 86% being singletons. Sequences were derived from tumor tissue, sampled after IRX-2 immunotherapy. The receptors were gathered from a human donor with breast cancer. Each CDR3 is given with its conserved first and last residue. Fields, in order: clone size, J gene, D gene, V gene, CDR3 DNA, CDR3 protein. A D gene is named only where the DNA matches it firmly. Expanded clones get a size class; other rows say once, few or many, or leave the size out.

>few|TRBJ1-6|-|TRBV19
TGTGCCAGTGCCCAGTTTAATTCACCCCTCCACTTT
CASAQFNSPLHF
>few|TRBJ2-1|-|TRBV1
TGCACCAGCAGCCAAGTTTGGGTCTACAATGAGCAGTTCTTC
CTSSQVWVYNEQFF
>-|TRBJ2-3|TRBD2|TRBV19
TGTGCCAGCGGACTAGCGGGAGATACGCAGTATTTT
CASGLAGDTQYF
>-|TRBJ1-2|TRBD1|TRBV19
TGTGCCAGTAGTATCGGGACAGTATCCTACACCTTC
CASSIGTVSYTF
>-|TRBJ1-5|-|TRBV6-8
TGTGCCAGCAGTTATAGTAGCAATCAGCCCCAGCATTTT
CASSYSSNQPQHF
>-|TRBJ2-7|-|TRBV28
TGTGCCAGCAGTTTAGCCCCAAATCCCTACGAGCAGTACTTC
CASSLAPNPYEQYF
>-|TRBJ2-3|TRBD2|TRBV28
TGTGCCAGCAGTCCAGGACTAGCGGGATTAGCAGATACGCAGTATTTT
CASSPGLAGLADTQYF
>-|TRBJ1-2|-|TRBV7-7
TGTGCCAGCAGCTTAGGTCGGCGGGGCAGGGGCTACACCTTC
CASSLGRRGRGYTF
>once|TRBJ2-7|-|TRBV11-3
TGTGCCAGCAGCTTAATCCCGGGTTGGAGTTACGAGCAGTACTTC
CASSLIPGWSYEQYF
>-|TRBJ1-5|TRBD1|TRBV15
TGTGCCACCAGCAGTGTCACAGGGGGAATCTTCGGTGGCAATCAGCCCCAGCATTTT
CATSSVTGGIFGGNQPQHF
>-|TRBJ2-2|TRBD1|TRBV10-1
TGCGCCAGCCGCGGCCAGGGGGCCGGGGAGCTGTTTTTT
CASRGQGAGELFF
>-|TRBJ2-5|TRBD2|TRBV10-2
TGCGCCAGCAGTGGATGGGCGGGGGGTGGAGAGACCCAGTACTTC
CASSGWAGGGETQYF
>-|TRBJ1-2|-|TRBV6-8
TGTGCCAGCAGTTACTCGATGGGGGGGGCCCCCGGCTACACCTTC
CASSYSMGGAPGYTF
>-|TRBJ1-5|-|TRBV6-8
TGTGCCAGCAGTATCCCGGACGGTTGGGGTGATCAGCCCCAGCATTTT
CASSIPDGWGDQPQHF
>-|TRBJ1-1|-|TRBV29-1
TGCAGCGTTCTGGCAGGGCACACTGAAGCTTTCTTT
CSVLAGHTEAFF
>-|TRBJ2-1|-|TRBV7-5
TGTGCCAGCAGCTTAGGCCTAGCGGGGGGCGAGAGCTCCTACAATGAGCAGTTCTTC
CASSLGLAGGESSYNEQFF
>-|TRBJ1-1|-|TRBV5-1
TGCGCCAGCAGCCTGCAGGGGTTCGGCACTGAAGCTTTCTTT
CASSLQGFGTEAFF
>-|TRBJ1-2|-|TRBV5-1
TGCGCCAGCTCAGACGGAGGCGGGATGGGTGGCTACACCTTC
CASSDGGGMGGYTF
>-|TRBJ1-4|-|TRBV19
TGTGCCAGTAGGAACACGGGGGGCCTTGAAAAACTGTTTTTT
CASRNTGGLEKLFF
>-|TRBJ1-1|-|TRBV14
TGTGCCAGCAGCCAAGAAGAAGGGTGGATGAACACTGAAGCTTTCTTT
CASSQEEGWMNTEAFF
>once|TRBJ2-3|TRBD2|TRBV5-1
TGCGCCAGCAGCGTCCTAGCGGGGGGGCCCGATACGCAGTATTTT
CASSVLAGGPDTQYF
>-|TRBJ2-2|TRBD1|TRBV5-1
TGCGCCAGCAGCCTAAGACAGGGTAACACCGGGGAGCTGTTTTTT
CASSLRQGNTGELFF
>-|TRBJ2-7|-|TRBV5-1
TGCGCCAGCAGCCCGCTCGAGGGGGGGGCTCACTACGAGCAGTACTTC
CASSPLEGGAHYEQYF